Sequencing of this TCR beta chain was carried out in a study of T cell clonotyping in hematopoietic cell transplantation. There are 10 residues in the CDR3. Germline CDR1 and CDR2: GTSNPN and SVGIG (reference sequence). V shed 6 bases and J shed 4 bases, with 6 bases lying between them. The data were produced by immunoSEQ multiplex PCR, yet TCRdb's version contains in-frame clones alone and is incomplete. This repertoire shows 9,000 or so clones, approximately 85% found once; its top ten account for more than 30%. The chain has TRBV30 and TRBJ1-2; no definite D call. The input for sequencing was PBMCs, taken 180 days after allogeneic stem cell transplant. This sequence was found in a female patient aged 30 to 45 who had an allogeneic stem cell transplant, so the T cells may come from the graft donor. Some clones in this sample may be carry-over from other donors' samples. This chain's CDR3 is CACRGYGYTF. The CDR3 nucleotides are TGTGCCTGTCGGGGCTATGGCTACACCTTC. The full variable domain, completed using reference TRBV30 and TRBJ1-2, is SQTIHQWPATLVQPVGSPLSLECTVEGTSNPNLYWYRQAAGRGLQLLFYSVGIGQISSEVPQNLSASRPQDRQFILSSKKLLLSDSGFYLCACRGYGYTFGSGTRLTVV.